A single sample is the source of the 5 T cell receptor beta chains below, sequenced in a study of pediatric ulcerative colitis. The rectum was sampled with one to two pinch biopsies at colonoscopy. Clones were read by immunoSEQ multiplex PCR, and TCRdb kept only the in-frame ones, dropping some. The sample has tens of thousands of clones, 60% to 75% seen once. Sequenced material: gut tissue. These receptors all come from a boy between 10 and 17 years old with moderate ulcerative colitis.

The chain couples TRBV19 to TRBJ1-1; tentatively, D is TRBD1 (5 bases). Trimming removed 5 bases at V and 1 base at J, with 8 bases between. Looked up from germline, CDR1 is LNHDA and CDR2 is SQIVND (reference sequence). CDR3 length equals 13 residues. The CDR3 reads CASSRQQNTEAFF. The CDR3 DNA is TGTGCCAGTAGTCGACAGCAGAACACTGAAGCTTTCTTT.

Within the sample, this clone is medium-sized (0.01 to 0.1%). This chain links TRBV7-8 with TRBJ2-2; TRBD2 aligns across 8 bases. The ends lost 2 bases at V and 6 bases at J; junction bases unmatched: 8. CDR3 length: 16 residues. In germline, CDR1 is SGHVS, CDR2 FQNEAQ. The CDR3 bases are TGTGCCAGCAGCTTAAATTCCGGGACTAGGGCCGGGGAGCTGTTTTTT. It encodes CASSLNSGTRAGELFF.

The rearrangement joins TRBV2 to TRBJ2-2; 11 nucleotides agree with TRBD1. CDR1 SNHLY and CDR2 FYNNEI come from the germline V gene. The CDR3 contains 15 residues. With 6 bases clipped from V and 8 bases from J, the junction kept 8 bases outside the gene matches. CDR3 nucleotide sequence: TGTGCCAGCAGCCGCGGACAGGGGGCGCCAGGGGAGCTGTTTTTT. Amino acids: CASSRGQGAPGELFF.

The genes are TRBV5-6 and TRBJ1-1, with 7 nucleotides matching TRBD1. V was clipped by 4 bases and J by 2 bases; unmatched bases: 14. Germline loops: CDR1 SGHDT, CDR2 YYEEEE. This CDR3 has 17 amino acids. The DNA for the CDR3 is TGTGCCAGCAGCAAAGTGACTCGACAGGGAGCCAACACTGAAGCTTTCTTT. Protein sequence: CASSKVTRQGANTEAFF.

This clone was counted a few times. The chain joins TRBV5-6 to TRBJ2-3, with 7 bases matching TRBD2. CDR3 length: 12 residues. Germline CDR1 SGHDT, CDR2 YYEEEE. Losses at the gene ends were 5 bases for V and 6 bases for J; bases not matched to a gene: 3. The CDR3 DNA follows: TGTGCCAGCAGGGTCGGGGGGGATACGCAGTATTTT. Amino acid sequence: CASRVGGDTQYF. Drawing the rest from reference TRBV5-6 and TRBJ2-3, the complete variable domain is DAGVTQSPTHLIKTRGQQVTLRCSPKSGHDTVSWYQQALGQGPQFIFQYYEEEERQRGNFPDRFSGHQFPNYSSELNVNALLLGDSALYLCASRVGGDTQYFGPGTRLTVL.